This T cell receptor beta chain stems from a study of beta chain features in type 1 diabetes (dated by TCRdb to the late 2010s). As for the study more broadly: Patients and healthy donors did not differ in mean age, gender distribution, total cell number or subset yield. A total of approximately 99,000,000 sorted cells were examined across all samples, and RNA yield correlated strongly with the number of cells per subset. Regulatory and stem cell-like memory subsets were obtained from only 8 patients and roughly 8 healthy donors, while naive and central memory subsets were obtained from all 30 or so donors. The study compared the TCRB repertoires of sorted circulating CD4+ T cell subsets in recently diagnosed type 1 diabetes patients with those in matched healthy donors.

The paper as a whole reports these results and caveats: In all four CD4+ subsets, TCRB CDR3 length was moderately but significantly shorter in type 1 diabetes patients. Because cDNA rather than genomic DNA was sequenced, highly expressing activated cells could have been over-represented, although no difference in activation and CD3 levels was found between groups. The naive, central memory and regulatory TCRB repertoires appeared to resemble one another more closely among patients than among healthy donors. HLA sub-analyses involved small numbers of individuals, so any influence of HLA type on TCRB rearrangement remained unresolved. Patients with type 1 diabetes made fewer insertions and deleted more nucleotides at VDJ recombination sites, implying thymic rearrangement abnormalities. Shorter templates might be favored by PCR, yet because patient and control samples were amplified and corrected together, any such skew would affect both groups equally.

Based on the germline V gene, the CDR1 and CDR2 sequences are LGHNA and YNFKEQ. V is reduced by 0 bases and J by 4 bases, leaving a spacing of 9 bases between them. Inclusive of the bounding cysteine and phenylalanine, the CDR3 is 15 residues long. Only the CDR3 region is kept as DNA, spanning 45 bases read in frame from base 1. Each donor gave one peripheral blood draw, approximately 100 mL on average, collected into heparinised tubes. A BD FACSAria II was used to sort naive, central memory, regulatory and stem cell-like memory CD4+ T cells with a panel that included CD45RO, CCR7, CD25, CD127, CD95 and CD27. Purity was above 95% for every sorted population. PBMCs were isolated right away by Lymphoprep density gradient centrifugation and were stained directly, without culture. To minimize batch effects, samples were stained and sorted in pairs, one healthy donor with one patient per experiment. All of the isolated RNA was reverse transcribed with the High Capacity cDNA Reverse Transcription Kit, so expressed TCRB transcripts were sequenced. Deep immunoSEQ sequencing was applied to naive, central memory and regulatory T cell samples, giving an average of roughly 3.5 million total reads per sample. After sorted cells were lysed in RLT buffer, RNA was extracted with DNase-treated RNeasy Micro or Mini kits, with the choice depending on cell number. Each cell subset was processed separately to prevent cross-contamination, with patient and healthy donor samples processed together. TCRB sequences were amplified from cDNA with the immunoSEQ multiplex PCR, producing 87-bp fragments spanning the CDR3 region. Sequencing of the amplicons was performed on the Illumina HiSeq platform. Concerning the study's data processing: Synthetic template baselines were used to correct PCR bias computationally, reads within Hamming distance 2 were collapsed, and singletons that could not be merged were discarded. By aligning reads against IMGT, V, D and J genes, CDR3 length, and insertions or deletions at six rearrangement sites were assigned. Within each subset, clonotype counts were normalized to the number of sorted cells before true diversity and Gini coefficients were calculated with the tcR R package. Repertoire sharing was quantified using the overlap coefficient calculated on TCRB nucleotide sequences. As stored in TCRdb, this immuneACCESS dataset retains in-frame rearrangements with V and J assigned. A fraction of the clones does not appear; measured against another copy, unresolved V genes explain less than half of the discrepancy, and the remainder lacks a known reason. V and J calls plus clone size are reproduced from that table; the DNA served to infer D and trimming. This sample gives some 180,000 clones in total; about 13% of them show up just once. The ten largest clones add up to approximately 0.64% of the sample.

In regard to this clone: What antigen it recognizes has not been identified. No quality values exist for individual bases; no much larger clone is one base distant.

The sequence is built from TRBV4-2 and TRBJ2-2, with no confident D gene call. This clonotype was obtained from a young woman in good health. The sequenced sample consisted of central memory CD4+ T cells from blood. The DNA is TGTGCCAGCAGCCAAGATAGAGCCGGCACCGGGGAGCTGTTTTTT. Translated, this gives CASSQDRAGTGELFF.